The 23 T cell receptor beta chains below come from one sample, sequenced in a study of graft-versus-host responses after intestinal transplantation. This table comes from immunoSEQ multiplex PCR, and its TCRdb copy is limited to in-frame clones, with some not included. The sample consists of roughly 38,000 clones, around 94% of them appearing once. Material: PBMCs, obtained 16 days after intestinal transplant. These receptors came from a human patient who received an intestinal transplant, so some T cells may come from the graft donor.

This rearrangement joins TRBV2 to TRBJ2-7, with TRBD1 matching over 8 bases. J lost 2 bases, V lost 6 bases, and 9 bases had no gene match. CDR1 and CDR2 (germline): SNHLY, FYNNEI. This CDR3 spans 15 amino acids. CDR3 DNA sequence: TGTGCCAGCAGCTGGGGACAGGACAGAGCCTACGAGCAGTACTTC. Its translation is CASSWGQDRAYEQYF. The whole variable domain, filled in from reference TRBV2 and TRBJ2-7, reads EPEVTQTPSHQVTQMGQEVILRCVPISNHLYFYWYRQILGQKVEFLVSFYNNEISEKSEIFDDQFSVERPDGSNFTLKIRSTKLEDSAMYFCASSWGQDRAYEQYFGPGTRLTVT.

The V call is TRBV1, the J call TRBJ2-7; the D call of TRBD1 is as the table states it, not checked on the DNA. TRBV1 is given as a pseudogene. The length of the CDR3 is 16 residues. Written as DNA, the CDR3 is TGCACCAGCAGCCAAGTCAAGGGGACAGGACCCTACGAGCAGTACTTC. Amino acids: CTSSQVKGTGPYEQYF.

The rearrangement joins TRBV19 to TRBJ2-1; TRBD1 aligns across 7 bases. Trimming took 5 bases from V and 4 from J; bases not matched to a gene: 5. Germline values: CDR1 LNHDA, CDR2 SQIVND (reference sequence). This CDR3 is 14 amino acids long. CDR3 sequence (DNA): TGTGCCAGTAGTGGCGACAGGGATTACAATGAGCAGTTCTTC. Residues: CASSGDRDYNEQFF.

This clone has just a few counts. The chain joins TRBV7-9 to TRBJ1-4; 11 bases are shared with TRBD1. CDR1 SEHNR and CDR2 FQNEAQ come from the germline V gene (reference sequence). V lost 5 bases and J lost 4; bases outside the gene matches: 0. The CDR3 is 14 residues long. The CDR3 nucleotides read TGTGCCAGCAGCGGGACAGGGGGTAATGAAAAACTGTTTTTT. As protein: CASSGTGGNEKLFF.

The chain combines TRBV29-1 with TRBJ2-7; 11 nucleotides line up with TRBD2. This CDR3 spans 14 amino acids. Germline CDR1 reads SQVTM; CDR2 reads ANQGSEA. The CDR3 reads CSATGLAASYEQYF. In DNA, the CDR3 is TGCAGTGCCACGGGACTAGCGGCCTCCTACGAGCAGTACTTC.

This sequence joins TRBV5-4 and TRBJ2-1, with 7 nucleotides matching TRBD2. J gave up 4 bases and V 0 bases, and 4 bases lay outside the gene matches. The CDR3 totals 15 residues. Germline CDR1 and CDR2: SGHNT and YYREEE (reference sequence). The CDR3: CASSLAAGSYNEQFF. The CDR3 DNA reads TGTGCCAGCAGCTTGGCAGCGGGATCTTACAATGAGCAGTTCTTC.

The CDR3 protein is CASSLESAHGYTF. Written as DNA, the CDR3 is TGTGCCAGCAGCTTGGAGTCAGCACATGGCTACACCTTC. V usage is TRBV5-5 and J usage is TRBJ1-2; D not resolved. This CDR3 spans 13 amino acids. V was clipped by 0 bases and J by 6 bases, with 9 bases between them. Germline V gene lookup returns CDR1 SGHKS and CDR2 YYEKEE (reference sequence).

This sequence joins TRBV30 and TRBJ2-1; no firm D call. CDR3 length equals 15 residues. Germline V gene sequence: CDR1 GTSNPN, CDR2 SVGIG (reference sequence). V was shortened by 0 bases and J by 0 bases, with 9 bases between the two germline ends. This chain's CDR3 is CAWSVDGSSYNEQFF. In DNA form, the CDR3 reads TGTGCCTGGAGTGTAGACGGCAGCTCCTACAATGAGCAGTTCTTC.

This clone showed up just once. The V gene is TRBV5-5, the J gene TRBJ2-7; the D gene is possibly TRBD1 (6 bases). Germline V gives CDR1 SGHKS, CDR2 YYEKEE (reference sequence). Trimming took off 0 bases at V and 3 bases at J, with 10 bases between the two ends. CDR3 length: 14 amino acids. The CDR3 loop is CASSLDRTVYEQYF. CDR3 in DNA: TGTGCCAGCAGCTTGGATAGGACAGTCTACGAGCAGTACTTC.

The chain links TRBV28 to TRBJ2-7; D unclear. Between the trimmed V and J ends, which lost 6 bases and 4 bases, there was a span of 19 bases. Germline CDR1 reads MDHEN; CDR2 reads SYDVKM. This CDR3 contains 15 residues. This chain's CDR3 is CASRTSPVSSYEQYF. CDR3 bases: TGTGCCAGCAGAACGTCGCCCGTGAGCTCATACGAGCAGTACTTC.

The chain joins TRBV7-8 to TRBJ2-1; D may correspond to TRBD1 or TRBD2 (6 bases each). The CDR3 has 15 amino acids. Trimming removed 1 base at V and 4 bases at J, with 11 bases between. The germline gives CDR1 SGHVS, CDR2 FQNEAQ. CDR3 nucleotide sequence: TGTGCCAGCAGCTTAGAAAGGGGGGCTTACAATGAGCAGTTCTTC. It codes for CASSLERGAYNEQFF.

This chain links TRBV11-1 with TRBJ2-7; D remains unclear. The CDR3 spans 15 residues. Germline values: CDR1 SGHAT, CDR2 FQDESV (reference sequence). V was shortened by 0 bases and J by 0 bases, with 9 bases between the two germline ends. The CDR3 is CASSLAGTDSYEQYF. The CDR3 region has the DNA TGTGCCAGCAGCTTAGCGGGCACAGACTCCTACGAGCAGTACTTC. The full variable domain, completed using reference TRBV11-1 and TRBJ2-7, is EAEVAQSPRYKITEKSQAVAFWCDPISGHATLYWYRQILGQGPELLVQFQDESVVDDSQLPKDRFSAERLKGVDSTLKIQPAELGDSAMYLCASSLAGTDSYEQYFGPGTRLTVT.

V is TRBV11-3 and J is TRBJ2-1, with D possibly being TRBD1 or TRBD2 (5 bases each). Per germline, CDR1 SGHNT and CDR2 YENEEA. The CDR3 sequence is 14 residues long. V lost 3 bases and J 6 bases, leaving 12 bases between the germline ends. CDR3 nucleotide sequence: TGTGCCAGCAGCTTGAGGACTGGGGGCAATGAGCAGTTCTTC. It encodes CASSLRTGGNEQFF.

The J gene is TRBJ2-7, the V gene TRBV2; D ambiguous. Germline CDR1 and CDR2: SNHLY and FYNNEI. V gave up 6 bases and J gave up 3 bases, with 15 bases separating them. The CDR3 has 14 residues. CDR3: CASSPIRLIYEQYF. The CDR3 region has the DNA TGTGCCAGCAGCCCCATTCGTTTGATCTACGAGCAGTACTTC.

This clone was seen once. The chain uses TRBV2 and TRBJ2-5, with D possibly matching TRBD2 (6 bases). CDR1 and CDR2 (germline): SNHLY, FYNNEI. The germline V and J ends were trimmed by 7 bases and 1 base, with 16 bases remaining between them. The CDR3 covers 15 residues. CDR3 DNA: TGTGCCAGCAAACGGAGCGGAGGGGTCCAAGAGACCCAGTACTTC. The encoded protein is CASKRSGGVQETQYF.

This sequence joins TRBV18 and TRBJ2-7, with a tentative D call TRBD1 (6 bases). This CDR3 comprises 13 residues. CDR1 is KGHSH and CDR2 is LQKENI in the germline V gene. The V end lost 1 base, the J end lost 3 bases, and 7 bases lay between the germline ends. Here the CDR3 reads CASSPQDSYEQYF. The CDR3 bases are TGTGCCAGCTCACCACAGGACAGCTACGAGCAGTACTTC.

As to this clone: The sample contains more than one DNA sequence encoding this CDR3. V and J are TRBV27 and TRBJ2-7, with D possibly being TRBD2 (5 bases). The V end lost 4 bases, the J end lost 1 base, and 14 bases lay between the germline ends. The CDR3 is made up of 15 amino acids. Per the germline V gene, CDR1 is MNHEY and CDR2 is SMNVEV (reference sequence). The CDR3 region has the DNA TGTGCCAGCAGTTCCTCCGCGGGCGGGTCCTACGAGCAGTACTTC. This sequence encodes CASSSSAGGSYEQYF.

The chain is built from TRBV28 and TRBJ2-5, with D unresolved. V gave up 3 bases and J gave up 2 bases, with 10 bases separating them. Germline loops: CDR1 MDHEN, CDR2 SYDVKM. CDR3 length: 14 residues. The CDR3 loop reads CASSFLGPQETQYF. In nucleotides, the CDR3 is TGTGCCAGCAGTTTCCTGGGCCCACAAGAGACCCAGTACTTC.

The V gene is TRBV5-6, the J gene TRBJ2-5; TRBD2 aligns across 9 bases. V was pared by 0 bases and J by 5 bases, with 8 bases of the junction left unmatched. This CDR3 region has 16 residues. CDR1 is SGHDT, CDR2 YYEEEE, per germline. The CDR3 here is CASSLVGSGRRETQYF. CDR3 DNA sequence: TGTGCCAGCAGCTTGGTCGGTAGCGGGAGACGGGAGACCCAGTACTTC.

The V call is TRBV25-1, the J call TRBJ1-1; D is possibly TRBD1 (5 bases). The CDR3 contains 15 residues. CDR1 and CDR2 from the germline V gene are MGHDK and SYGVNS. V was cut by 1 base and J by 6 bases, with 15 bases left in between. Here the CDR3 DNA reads TGTGCCAGCAGTGAATGGGGGGTGTCGGGCGCTGAAGCTTTCTTT. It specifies CASSEWGVSGAEAFF.

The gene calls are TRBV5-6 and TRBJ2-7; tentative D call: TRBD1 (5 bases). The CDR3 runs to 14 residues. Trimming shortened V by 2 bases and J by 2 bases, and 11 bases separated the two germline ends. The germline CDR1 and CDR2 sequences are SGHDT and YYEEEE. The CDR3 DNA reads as TGTGCCAGCAGCTTTGCAGGGAATCCCTACGAGCAGTACTTC. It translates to CASSFAGNPYEQYF.

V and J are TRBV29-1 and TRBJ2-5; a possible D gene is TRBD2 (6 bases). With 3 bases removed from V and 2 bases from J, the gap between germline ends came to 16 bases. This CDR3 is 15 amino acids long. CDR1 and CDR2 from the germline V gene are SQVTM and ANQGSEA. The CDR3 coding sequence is TGCAGCGTTGATGGTTTAGCGGTACAACAAGAGACCCAGTACTTC. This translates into CSVDGLAVQQETQYF.

The CDR3 nucleotides read TGCGCCAGCAGTGAGTCTAGGCTCACAGATACGCAGTATTTT. Translating it yields CASSESRLTDTQYF. The chain links TRBV10-1 to TRBJ2-3; D is uncertain. The V gene's germline CDR1 is WNHNN and CDR2 SYGVQD (reference sequence). This CDR3 is built from 14 residues. V gave up 0 bases and J gave up 2 bases, with 6 bases separating them.